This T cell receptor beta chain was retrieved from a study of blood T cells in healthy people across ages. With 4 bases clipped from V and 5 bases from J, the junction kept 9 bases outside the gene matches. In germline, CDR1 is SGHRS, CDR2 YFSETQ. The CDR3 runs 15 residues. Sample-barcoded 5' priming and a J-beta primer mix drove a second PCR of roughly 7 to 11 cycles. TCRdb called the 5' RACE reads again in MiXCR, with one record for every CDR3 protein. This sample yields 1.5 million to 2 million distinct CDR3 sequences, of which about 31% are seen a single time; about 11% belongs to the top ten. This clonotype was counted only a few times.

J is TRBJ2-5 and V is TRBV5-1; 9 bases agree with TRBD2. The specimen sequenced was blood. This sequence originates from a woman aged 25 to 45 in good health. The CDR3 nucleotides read TGCGCCAGCAGCCCCGCCCTAGCGGGGAAGGAGACCCAGTACTTC. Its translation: CASSPALAGKETQYF.